This T cell receptor beta chain emerged from a study of blood T cells in healthy people across ages. Study-wide results and caveats: When set beside aged donors, long-lived donors presented more naive CD4+ cells and higher diversity.

Germline CDR1 and CDR2: DFQATT and SNEGSKA (reference sequence). V dropped 6 bases and J dropped 2; count of bases not matched to a gene: 11. This CDR3 spans 15 amino acids. A sample-barcoded 5' primer and a J-beta primer mix were used in a second PCR of roughly 6 to 11 cycles. TCRdb used MiXCR to reprocess the 5' RACE reads, holding one entry per CDR3 protein. This table holds more than 700,000 distinct CDR3 sequences, less than 60% found once. The sample holds one count of this clonotype. Its target is not known. This receptor was obtained from an elderly man in good health. The sample was blood. V is TRBV20-1 and J is TRBJ2-3, with TRBD2 matching over 7 bases. CDR3: CSAITSAPVTDTQYF. DNA of the CDR3: TGCAGTGCGATTACTAGCGCGCCAGTCACAGATACGCAGTATTTT.